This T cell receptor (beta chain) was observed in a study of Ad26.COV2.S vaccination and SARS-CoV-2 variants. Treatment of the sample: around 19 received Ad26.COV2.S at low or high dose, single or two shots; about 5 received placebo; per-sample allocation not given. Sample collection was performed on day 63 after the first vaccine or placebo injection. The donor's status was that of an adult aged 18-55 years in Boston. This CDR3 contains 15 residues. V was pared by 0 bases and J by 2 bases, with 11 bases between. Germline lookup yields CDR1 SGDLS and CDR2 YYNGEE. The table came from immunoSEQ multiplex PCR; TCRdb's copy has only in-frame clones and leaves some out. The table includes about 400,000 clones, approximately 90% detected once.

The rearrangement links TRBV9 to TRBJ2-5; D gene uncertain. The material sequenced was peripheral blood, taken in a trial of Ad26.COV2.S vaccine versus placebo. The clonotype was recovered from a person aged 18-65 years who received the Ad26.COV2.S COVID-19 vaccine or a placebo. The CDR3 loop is CASSVDRTSQETQYF. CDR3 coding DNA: TGTGCCAGCAGCGTAGATCGGACGTCACAAGAGACCCAGTACTTC.